This TCR beta chain was recovered during a study of molecular identifiers for immune sequencing clone quantification. Study summary: In replicates, RNA taken from roughly 21,000 or 96,000 naive CD8 cells was divided five ways, and four portions underwent sequencing. Study results and caveats: Clone sizes that are highly expanded could be underestimated when identical TCR molecules share a barcode.

Naive CD8 libraries were made from about 20,000 to 1,000,000 sorted cells, and they used 10%, 30% or 50% RNA. Preparation methods for the bulk TCR libraries were those previously described, with listed TCR primers. In TCRdb, the PCR reads were re-called with MiXCR into one record per CDR3 protein. The sample carries some 320,000 distinct CDR3 sequences, 20% to 25% recorded once. This clonotype was observed many times. Antigen: not known. The V gene's germline CDR1 is SEHNR and CDR2 FQNEAQ (reference sequence). The V segment lost 5 bases and the J segment 2 bases; nucleotides outside the gene matches: 7. The length of the CDR3 is 15 residues.

The clonotype originates from a human donor in good health. Some libraries in this study had Jurkat cell RNA spiked in. Sequenced material: naive CD8+ T cells from blood, with Jurkat cell RNA spiked in. Subset denoted: FACS-sorted CD8+CD4-CCR7+CD45RA+ naive T cells. This rearrangement joins TRBV7-9 to TRBJ2-7, with 9 bases aligning to TRBD2. For the CDR3, the DNA is TGTGCCAGCAGCCCGGGGCTAGCGGGGCCCTACGAGCAGTACTTC. It translates to CASSPGLAGPYEQYF.